A single sample gave rise to the 29 T cell receptor beta chains below, sequenced in a study of blood T cell repertoires in COVID-19. The data were produced by immunoSEQ multiplex PCR, yet TCRdb's version contains in-frame clones alone and is incomplete. The profile shows about 46,000 clones, 80% to 90% of them singletons. Sample: peripheral blood. The receptors were gathered from a human donor in a cohort sampled during active COVID-19. The donor label of this sample is uncertain.

The CDR3 protein is CASSLGTSGGGTGELFF. The DNA of the CDR3 is TGTGCCAGCAGCTTAGGGACTAGCGGGGGGGGAACCGGGGAGCTGTTTTTT. This sequence joins TRBV7-2 and TRBJ2-2; 15 bases align to TRBD2. The germline V gene encodes CDR1 SGHTA and CDR2 FQGNSA. This CDR3 is 17 amino acids long. V shed 1 base and J 5 bases; nucleotides not matched to a gene: 2.

This chain joins TRBV5-6 and TRBJ1-4; D gene unclear. Germline CDR1 SGHDT, CDR2 YYEEEE. The V and J ends lost 0 bases and 11 bases respectively, with 17 bases between them. The CDR3 runs to 15 residues. The CDR3: CASSLARENGEKLFF. The DNA of the CDR3 is TGTGCCAGCAGCTTGGCTCGTGAAAACGGTGAGAAACTGTTTTTT.

The chain joins TRBV9 to TRBJ2-5, with TRBD1 matching over 7 bases. CDR3 length equals 14 residues. Germline loops: CDR1 SGDLS, CDR2 YYNGEE. V shed 4 bases, J shed 4 bases, and the junction held 7 bases outside the gene matches. This chain's CDR3 is CASSKRQGSETQYF. In DNA, the CDR3 is TGTGCCAGCAGCAAACGACAGGGATCAGAGACCCAGTACTTC.

The chain is built from TRBV6-5 and TRBJ2-5, with a tentative D call TRBD2 (5 bases). V was cut by 6 bases and J by 4 bases, with 12 bases left in between. The CDR3 has 13 amino acids. Per germline, CDR1 MNHEY and CDR2 SVGAGI. The CDR3 coding sequence is TGTGCCAGCAGCGGGAATACAAGAGAGACCCAGTACTTC. Amino acid sequence: CASSGNTRETQYF.

This clone was seen a few times. The V gene is TRBV12-3 or TRBV12-4, the J gene TRBJ2-2; D gene ambiguous. This CDR3 contains 13 residues. V lost 11 bases, J lost 0 bases, and 10 bases lay in between. The CDR3 region has the DNA TGTGCCTGGGCCCAGGCGAACACCGGGGAGCTGTTTTTT. Its translation is CAWAQANTGELFF.

The V call is TRBV5-5, the J call TRBJ1-4; TRBD1 matches at 8 bases. There are 14 residues in the CDR3. Germline CDR1 is SGHKS and CDR2 is YYEKEE (reference sequence). Unmatched junction bases numbered 7, after V lost 5 bases and J lost 7 bases. CDR3 DNA sequence: TGTGCCAGCAGTGAACCGGGACAGGCTGAAAAACTGTTTTTT. Translated: CASSEPGQAEKLFF.

The chain combines TRBV5-1 with TRBJ2-3; 9 bases are shared with TRBD2. The CDR3 has 15 residues. Germline V lookup: CDR1 SGHRS, CDR2 YFSETQ. V dropped 4 bases and J dropped 6; count of bases not matched to a gene: 9. The CDR3 here is CASSGAGGGDDTQYF. CDR3 in DNA: TGCGCCAGCAGCGGTGCGGGCGGGGGGGACGATACGCAGTATTTT.

The CDR3 nucleotides read TGTGCCAGCAGCCAAGATCGCACAGGGGGCCCCTACGAGCAGTACTTC. Encoded protein: CASSQDRTGGPYEQYF. The gene calls are TRBV3-1 (or the pseudogene TRBV3-2) and TRBJ2-7; 9 positions agree with TRBD1. The CDR3 spans 16 residues. Looked up from germline, CDR1 is LGHDT and CDR2 is YNNKEL (reference sequence). Unmatched junction bases numbered 5, after V lost 0 bases and J lost 2 bases.

The V call is TRBV2, the J call TRBJ2-2; TRBD1 aligns across 12 bases. The V gene's germline CDR1 is SNHLY and CDR2 FYNNEI. The CDR3 has 14 residues. Trimming at V came to 8 bases and at J to 6 bases, leaving 4 bases not matched to a gene. The CDR3 loop is CASVWDRGPGELFF. CDR3 bases: TGTGCCAGCGTATGGGACAGGGGGCCCGGGGAGCTGTTTTTT. The full variable domain, in which reference TRBV2 and TRBJ2-2 provide the parts outside the CDR3, is EPEVTQTPSHQVTQMGQEVILRCVPISNHLYFYWYRQILGQKVEFLVSFYNNEISEKSEIFDDQFSVERPDGSNFTLKIRSTKLEDSAMYFCASVWDRGPGELFFGEGSRLTVL.

V gene TRBV29-1 combines with J gene TRBJ1-2; TRBD1 aligns across 10 bases. With 4 bases clipped from V and 10 bases from J, the junction kept 3 bases outside the gene matches. This CDR3 region has 11 residues. The germline CDR1 and CDR2 sequences are SQVTM and ANQGSEA. The CDR3 protein is CSVVGQGTYTF. The DNA for the CDR3 is TGCAGCGTTGTGGGACAGGGGACCTACACCTTC.

This clone came up a few times. V gene TRBV4-3 combines with J gene TRBJ2-1, with 13 bases aligning to TRBD2. Germline trimming cut 3 bases from V and 0 bases from J; bases unmatched to any gene: 8. CDR3 length: 19 amino acids. CDR1 and CDR2 from the germline V gene are LGHNA and YSLEER. CDR3 nucleotides: TGCGCCAGCAGCCACCGACTAGCGGGGGGCCCAAGCTCCTACAATGAGCAGTTCTTC. Its translation: CASSHRLAGGPSSYNEQFF.

Only a few counts were recorded for this clone. V usage is TRBV4-3 and J usage is TRBJ2-3, with 7 nucleotides matching TRBD2. With 0 bases clipped from V and 0 bases from J, the junction kept 6 bases outside the gene matches. Germline CDR1 is LGHNA and CDR2 is YSLEER. This CDR3 has 17 residues. As DNA, the CDR3 is TGCGCCAGCAGCCAAGATGGGCCAGCGGGGAGCACAGATACGCAGTATTTT. This gives the protein CASSQDGPAGSTDTQYF.

This rearrangement joins TRBV6-5 to TRBJ1-5; 8 nucleotides align to TRBD1. J was trimmed by 1 base and V by 7 bases; bases with no gene match: 6. The CDR3 covers 15 residues. Germline CDR1 and CDR2: MNHEY and SVGAGI. CDR3 in DNA: TGTGCCAGCAATCGGCAGGGGGCGAGCAATCAGCCCCAGCATTTT. It is translated as CASNRQGASNQPQHF.

The chain joins TRBV27 to TRBJ2-7, with TRBD2 matching over 7 bases. CDR1 and CDR2 (germline): MNHEY, SMNVEV (reference sequence). The V gene end was trimmed by 2 bases and the J gene end by 4 bases; junction bases not matched to a gene: 14. This CDR3 has 17 amino acids. This chain's CDR3 is CASSLGGGRTNGYEQYF. Here the CDR3 DNA reads TGTGCCAGCAGTTTAGGGGGGGGGAGAACTAACGGTTACGAGCAGTACTTC.

The genes are TRBV3-1 (or the pseudogene TRBV3-2) and TRBJ1-3; TRBD1 aligns across 7 bases. CDR1 is LGHDT, CDR2 YNNKEL, per germline (reference sequence). V dropped 4 bases and J dropped 4; count of bases not matched to a gene: 4. The CDR3 runs 14 residues. CDR3 protein: CASSPGQRGNTIYF. The CDR3 DNA is TGTGCCAGCAGCCCGGGACAGCGAGGAAACACCATATATTTT.

Only one count was recorded for this clone. This chain links TRBV6-6 with TRBJ1-5, with D unclear. Trimming shortened V by 8 bases and J by 0 bases, and 8 bases separated the two germline ends. The CDR3 extends over 13 amino acids. Germline lookup yields CDR1 MNHNY and CDR2 SVGAGI (reference sequence). CDR3 sequence: CASELDSNQPQHF. CDR3 DNA: TGTGCCAGCGAGCTTGATAGCAATCAGCCCCAGCATTTT.

The CDR3 reads CASSGGGGQPQHF. Here the CDR3 DNA reads TGTGCCAGCAGCGGCGGGGGGGGTCAGCCCCAGCATTTT. This sequence joins TRBV27 and TRBJ1-5; D is perhaps TRBD1 (5 bases). Trimming cost V 6 bases and J 6 bases, with 12 bases left between them. Germline assignment: CDR1 MNHEY and CDR2 SMNVEV (reference sequence). The CDR3 totals 13 residues.

This clone was seen more than once but under ten times. The chain has TRBV6-1 and TRBJ2-7; TRBD1 matches 11 bases. This CDR3 is built from 15 residues. Germline trimming cut 2 bases from V and 2 bases from J; bases unmatched to any gene: 2. From germline, CDR1 is MNHNS and CDR2 SASEGT. The CDR3 protein is CASSEWTGGPYEQYF. The CDR3 DNA follows: TGTGCCAGCAGTGAATGGACAGGGGGCCCCTACGAGCAGTACTTC.

The V call is TRBV13, the J call TRBJ1-2; 9 nucleotides line up with TRBD1. This CDR3 contains 14 residues. With V trimmed by 5 bases and J by 5 bases, 6 bases remained unmatched. CDR1 is PRHDT, CDR2 FYEKMQ, per germline (reference sequence). Here the CDR3 DNA reads TGTGCCAGCAGCATACAGGGGGCCGGGTATGGCTACACCTTC. It encodes CASSIQGAGYGYTF.

This clone was picked up a small number of times. The rearrangement uses TRBV5-1 and TRBJ2-7, with a possible D match to TRBD1 (6 bases). Looked up from germline, CDR1 is SGHRS and CDR2 is YFSETQ. V lost 0 bases and J lost 5, with 15 bases in between. This CDR3 comprises 15 residues. The DNA for the CDR3 is TGCGCCAGCAGCTTGGACGGGACACCTTGGAACGAGCAGTACTTC. Protein sequence: CASSLDGTPWNEQYF.

The chain uses TRBV19 and TRBJ1-3; D is undetermined. This CDR3 contains 13 residues. Per the germline V gene, CDR1 is LNHDA and CDR2 is SQIVND (reference sequence). Trimming cost V 7 bases and J 4 bases, with 11 bases left between them. CDR3 loop: CASTRLTGNTIYF. The CDR3 DNA follows: TGTGCCAGTACCCGCCTGACAGGAAACACCATATATTTT.

The chain's CDR3 is CASSNDRTAEQFF. Here the CDR3 DNA reads TGTGCCAGCAGTAATGACCGGACAGCTGAGCAGTTCTTC. The chain recombines TRBV2 with TRBJ2-1; D perhaps matches TRBD1 (6 bases). In germline, CDR1 is SNHLY, CDR2 FYNNEI. Trimming removed 5 bases from V and 9 bases from J, with 14 bases in between. CDR3 size: 13 residues.

V is TRBV6-5 and J is TRBJ2-1; tentatively, D is TRBD1 (6 bases). This CDR3 comprises 15 residues. V was clipped by 6 bases and J by 6 bases, with 18 bases between them. Germline V CDR1 and CDR2: MNHEY, SVGAGI. DNA for the CDR3: TGTGCCAGCAGGTCCCGGGACACCGAACTCAATGAGCAGTTCTTC. Its protein product is CASRSRDTELNEQFF.

This rearrangement joins TRBV5-4 to TRBJ2-7, with 9 bases lining up with TRBD1. Trimming at V came to 4 bases and at J to 7 bases, leaving 3 bases not matched to a gene. The length of the CDR3 is 12 residues. The V gene's germline CDR1 is SGHNT and CDR2 YYREEE (reference sequence). CDR3 DNA: TGTGCCAGCAGCCGACAGGGGGAAGAGCAGTACTTC. As protein: CASSRQGEEQYF.

The chain has TRBV5-6 and TRBJ1-4; unclear D gene. V was cut by 1 base and J by 0 bases, with 10 bases left in between. The CDR3 contains 16 residues. CDR1 is SGHDT and CDR2 is YYEEEE in the germline V gene. In DNA, the CDR3 is TGTGCCAGCAGCTTGAAGCTTCTCTCAACTAATGAAAAACTGTTTTTT. It specifies CASSLKLLSTNEKLFF.

V gene TRBV28 combines with J gene TRBJ2-5; 7 bases agree with TRBD1. V was pared by 2 bases and J by 5 bases, with 11 bases of the junction left unmatched. Germline V gene data show CDR1 as MDHEN and CDR2 as SYDVKM. The CDR3 is made up of 16 amino acids. The CDR3 nucleotides read TGTGCCAGCAGTTTAGGGCTATCCAGGGGGTGGGAGACCCAGTACTTC. This encodes CASSLGLSRGWETQYF. Full variable domain (remainder filled in from reference TRBV28 and TRBJ2-5): DVKVTQSSRYLVKRTGEKVFLECVQDMDHENMFWYRQDPGLGLRLIYFSYDVKMKEKGDIPEGYSVSREKKERFSLILESASTNQTSMYLCASSLGLSRGWETQYFGPGTRLLVL.

This clone is a singleton in its sample. The J gene is TRBJ2-1, the V gene TRBV5-1; possibly TRBD2 for D (6 bases). There are 15 residues in the CDR3. Germline V CDR1 and CDR2: SGHRS, YFSETQ. V lost 7 bases, J lost 2 bases, and 16 bases lay in between. The CDR3 DNA is TGCGCCAGCCAGGAGGGCGGGGCCCCCTACAATGAGCAGTTCTTC. This sequence encodes CASQEGGAPYNEQFF.

As DNA, the CDR3 is TGTGCCTGGAGTGTAGAGGCCACGGGGAACCAAGAGACCCAGTACTTC. Translated: CAWSVEATGNQETQYF. The chain carries TRBV30 and TRBJ2-5; weak D call: TRBD2 (5 bases). Germline V gives CDR1 GTSNPN, CDR2 SVGIG (reference sequence). V gave up 0 bases and J gave up 0 bases, with 14 bases separating them. The CDR3 covers 16 residues.

The rearrangement joins TRBV10-1 to TRBJ1-1, with TRBD1 as a possible D gene (6 bases). Trimming stripped 2 bases from V and 5 bases from J, with 18 bases between. The CDR3 length is 16 residues. Germline loops: CDR1 WNHNN, CDR2 SYGVQD (reference sequence). The CDR3 DNA reads TGCGCCAGCAGTGAGACGTTACAGGGACGATGGACTGAAGCTTTCTTT. Translating it yields CASSETLQGRWTEAFF.